This T cell receptor (beta chain) was recovered during a study of beta chain features in type 1 diabetes. TCRB transcripts that were expressed got sequenced, as all of the isolated RNA had been reverse transcribed. The data were produced by immunoSEQ multiplex PCR, yet TCRdb's version contains in-frame clones alone and is incomplete. Among 600,000 or so clones listed, about an eighth were seen once. This clone was seen more than once but under ten times. The antigen is undetermined. The length of the CDR3 is 14 residues. Germline trimming cut 1 base from V and 15 bases from J; bases unmatched to any gene: 9. Germline CDR1 LNHNV, CDR2 YYDKDF (reference sequence). Study-wide findings and caveats: Moderate but significant shortening of TCRB CDR3s was recorded in all four CD4+ subsets from Type 1 diabetes patients.

Sequences were obtained from naive CD4+ T cells from blood. J is TRBJ2-1 and V is TRBV15; the match to TRBD2 covers 10 bases. This sequence originates from a man aged 18 to 35 with type 1 diabetes. The CDR3 spells CATSRVGSGGAGFF. CDR3 sequence (DNA): TGTGCCACCAGCAGAGTGGGGAGCGGGGGGGCTGGGTTCTTC.